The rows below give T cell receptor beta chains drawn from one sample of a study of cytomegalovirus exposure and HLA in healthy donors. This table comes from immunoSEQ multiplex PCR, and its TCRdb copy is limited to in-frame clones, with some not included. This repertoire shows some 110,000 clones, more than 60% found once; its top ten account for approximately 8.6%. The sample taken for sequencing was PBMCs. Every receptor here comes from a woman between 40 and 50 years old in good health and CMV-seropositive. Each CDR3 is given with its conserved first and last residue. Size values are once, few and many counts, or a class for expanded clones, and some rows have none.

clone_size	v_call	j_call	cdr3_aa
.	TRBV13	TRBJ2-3	CASSLWSGGAGTDTQYF
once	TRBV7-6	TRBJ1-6	CASSLGPNSPLHF
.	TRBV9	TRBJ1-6	CASSVDVGGRYNSPLHF
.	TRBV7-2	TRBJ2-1	CASFLGGSSYNEQFF
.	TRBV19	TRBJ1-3	CASRPPTGKAGNTIYF
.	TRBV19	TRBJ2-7	CASSTRTSGTYEQYF
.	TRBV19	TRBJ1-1	CASKEIRENTEAFF
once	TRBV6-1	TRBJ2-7	CASSEHVYSLISYEQYF
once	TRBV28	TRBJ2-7	CASSPTLGLYEQYF
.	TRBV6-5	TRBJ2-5	CASRSTSAGMRAQYF
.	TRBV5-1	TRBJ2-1	CASSLAVRLSSYNEQFF
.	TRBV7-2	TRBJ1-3	CASSLIPGRRSGNTIYF
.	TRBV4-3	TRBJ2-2	CASSLLAGVDTGELFF
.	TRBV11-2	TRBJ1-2	CASSLGGGPYGYTF
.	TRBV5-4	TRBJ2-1	CASSPPGTGVINEQFF
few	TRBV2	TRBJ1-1	CASLRQGGGTEAFF
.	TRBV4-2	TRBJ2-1	CASSQGGGGGYEQFF
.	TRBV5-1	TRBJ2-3	CASSQGLGWTDTQYF
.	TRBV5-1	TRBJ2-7	CASSFIPGTGVYEQYF
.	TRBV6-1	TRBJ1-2	CASSKDRGGYGYTF
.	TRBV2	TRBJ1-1	CASSVSMRDTEAFF
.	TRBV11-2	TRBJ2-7	CASSSPRAGVEQYF
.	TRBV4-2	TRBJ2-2	CASSPTRGGGTGELFF
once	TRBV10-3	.	CAISEEGGSYEQYF
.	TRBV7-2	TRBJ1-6	CASSLPGTGVGNSPLHF
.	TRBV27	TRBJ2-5	CASSLSGAREQYF
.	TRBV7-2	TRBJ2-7	CASSLGQGASFYEQYF
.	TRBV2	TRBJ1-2	CASRLDRLSNYGYTF
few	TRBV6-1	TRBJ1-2	CASSESGLYGYTF
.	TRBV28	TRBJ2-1	CASSSGFSVSDEQFF
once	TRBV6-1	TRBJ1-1	CASVPGQGVGTEAFF